This T cell receptor (beta chain) was captured by sequencing in a study of blood T cell repertoires in COVID-19. Turning to the study itself: Sample material is recorded as cDNA or gDNA derived from T cells, B-cell-depleted T cells, or PBMCs.

Measured with immunoSEQ multiplex PCR; TCRdb has only the in-frame clones, and not every one. Of approximately 300,000 clones listed, around 83% are singletons. The clonotype comes from a woman between 45 and 60 years old with acute or convalescent COVID-19. Sequencing used peripheral blood.

The CDR3 DNA is TGTGCCAGCAGCTGGAGTCCCGGGACAGGGAACTATGGCTACACCTTC. It yields the protein CASSWSPGTGNYGYTF. This chain links TRBV5-5 with TRBJ1-2; the match to TRBD1 covers 9 bases. Trimming took 3 bases from V and 2 from J; bases not matched to a gene: 8. Looked up from germline, CDR1 is SGHKS and CDR2 is YYEKEE (reference sequence). The CDR3 sequence is 16 residues long.